The 13 T cell receptor beta chains presented below share a single source sample, sequenced in a study of CD4 T cells in relation to SARS-CoV-2 and coronaviruses. Clones were sequenced by immunoSEQ multiplex PCR, and TCRdb holds only the in-frame ones, with some missing. Of some 21,000 clones listed, less than 85% are singletons. These receptors' antigens are unknown. CD4+ T cells from unexposed donors were obtained before the COVID-19 pandemic (2011-2018). After nine to ten days of culture, CD4+ T cells were isolated. Source material: CD4+ T cells from PBMCs, cultured in vitro. These receptors came from a human donor in good health.

This chain links TRBV6-5 with TRBJ1-2, with D tentatively TRBD1 (6 bases). V lost 11 bases and J lost 0, with 16 bases in between. This CDR3 region has 14 residues. Germline V gene data show CDR1 as MNHEY and CDR2 as SVGAGI. CDR3 protein: CAGWGPRTNYGYTF. The CDR3 DNA sequence: TGTGCCGGATGGGGGCCCAGAACTAACTATGGCTACACCTTC.

V is TRBV19 and J is TRBJ1-1; the match to TRBD1 covers 11 bases. CDR1 and CDR2 (germline): LNHDA, SQIVND (reference sequence). The CDR3 runs 16 residues. The V and J ends lost 2 bases and 5 bases, in that order; junction bases with no gene match: 7. CDR3 coding DNA: TGTGCCAGTAGTATATTCGGACAGGGGGCTTTAACTGAAGCTTTCTTT. As protein: CASSIFGQGALTEAFF. The full variable domain, in which reference TRBV19 and TRBJ1-1 provide the parts outside the CDR3, is DGGITQSPKYLFRKEGQNVTLSCEQNLNHDAMYWYRQDPGQGLRLIYYSQIVNDFQKGDIAEGYSVSREKKESFPLTVTSAQKNPTAFYLCASSIFGQGALTEAFFGQGTRLTVV.

The CDR3 loop is CASRIQTYNEQFF. The CDR3 DNA reads as TGTGCTAGTAGAATCCAGACCTACAATGAGCAGTTCTTC. The chain joins TRBV12-5 to TRBJ2-1; D is ambiguous. The CDR3 contains 13 residues. Germline CDR1 is LGHNT and CDR2 is FRNRAP. V lost 8 bases, J lost 2 bases, and 10 bases lay in between.

J is TRBJ1-1 and V is TRBV28, with D perhaps matching TRBD1 (6 bases). The germline gives CDR1 MDHEN, CDR2 SYDVKM. V was clipped by 11 bases and J by 5 bases, with 18 bases between them. The CDR3 is 13 amino acids. Here the CDR3 reads CAHRAQGFTEAFF. The CDR3 region has the DNA TGTGCCCACCGGGCCCAGGGGTTTACTGAAGCTTTCTTT.

J is TRBJ1-1 and V is TRBV6-1; D is ambiguous. V shed 6 bases and J shed 8 bases, with 10 bases lying between them. CDR1 and CDR2 from the germline V gene are MNHNS and SASEGT. The CDR3 runs 11 residues. CDR3: CASSNAPEAFF. For the CDR3, the DNA is TGTGCCAGCAGCAATGCCCCCGAAGCTTTCTTT.

The V gene is TRBV5-1, the J gene TRBJ2-5, with TRBD2 matching 8 bases. Germline loops: CDR1 SGHRS, CDR2 YFSETQ. This CDR3 is 16 amino acids long. V lost 2 bases and J lost 4; bases outside the gene matches: 10. The CDR3 protein is CASSLRRLAGAETQYF. The CDR3 DNA follows: TGCGCCAGCAGCTTACGACGCCTAGCGGGCGCAGAGACCCAGTACTTC.

The chain recombines TRBV5-6 with TRBJ2-1, with D possibly matching TRBD2 (6 bases). V dropped 1 base and J dropped 4 bases, with 12 bases sitting between them. Per germline, CDR1 SGHDT and CDR2 YYEEEE. The CDR3 sequence is 15 residues long. The CDR3 protein is CASSLLASVYNEQFF. The DNA for the CDR3 is TGTGCCAGCAGCTTGTTGGCTAGCGTATACAATGAGCAGTTCTTC. Based on the CDR3 plus reference TRBV5-6 and TRBJ2-1, the full variable domain is DAGVTQSPTHLIKTRGQQVTLRCSPKSGHDTVSWYQQALGQGPQFIFQYYEEEERQRGNFPDRFSGHQFPNYSSELNVNALLLGDSALYLCASSLLASVYNEQFFGPGTRLTVL.

This sequence joins TRBV9 and TRBJ2-5; the D gene is possibly TRBD2 (6 bases). CDR1 is SGDLS, CDR2 YYNGEE, per germline. The CDR3 extends over 13 amino acids. The V gene lost 6 bases and the J gene lost 5 bases, with 14 bases spanning the gap. CDR3 sequence reads: CASTAGGGETQYF. CDR3 nucleotides: TGTGCCAGCACTGCCGGGGGAGGTGAGACCCAGTACTTC.

The rearrangement links TRBV6-5 to TRBJ2-3; D remains unclear. Germline V gives CDR1 MNHEY, CDR2 SVGAGI. This CDR3 has 14 residues. With 7 bases removed from V and 0 bases from J, the gap between germline ends came to 11 bases. The CDR3 DNA follows: TGTGCCAGCATGATAGGGTCGAGCACAGATACGCAGTATTTT. Translation: CASMIGSSTDTQYF.

This clone was observed a few times. The chain joins TRBV5-4 to TRBJ1-6; maybe TRBD1 (6 bases). The CDR3 extends over 15 amino acids. V lost 4 bases, J lost 7 bases, and 15 bases lay in between. CDR1 and CDR2 (germline): SGHNT, YYREEE (reference sequence). This CDR3 reads CASSPRTGANSPLHF. The DNA of the CDR3 is TGTGCCAGCAGCCCACGGACGGGGGCAAATTCACCCCTCCACTTT. The whole variable domain, filled in from reference TRBV5-4 and TRBJ1-6, reads ETGVTQSPTHLIKTRGQQVTLRCSSQSGHNTVSWYQQALGQGPQFIFQYYREEENGRGNFPPRFSGLQFPNYSSELNVNALELDDSALYLCASSPRTGANSPLHFGNGTRLTVT.

The V gene is TRBV7-9, the J gene TRBJ2-7; perhaps TRBD2 as D (5 bases). The CDR3 covers 15 residues. The V and J ends lost 3 bases and 3 bases respectively, with 15 bases between them. Germline assignment: CDR1 SEHNR and CDR2 FQNEAQ (reference sequence). The CDR3 bases are TGTGCCAGCAGCTTTGGCCTAGCTTTGGGCTACGAGCAGTACTTC. This gives the protein CASSFGLALGYEQYF.

V and J are TRBV3-1 (or the pseudogene TRBV3-2) and TRBJ2-1; TRBD2 matches at 13 bases. Germline V gene lookup returns CDR1 LGHDT and CDR2 YNNKEL (reference sequence). The CDR3 runs 15 residues. V trimming: 4 bases; J trimming: 7 bases; junction bases outside the gene matches: 4. The CDR3 sequence is CASSPLAGGSNEQFF. As DNA, the CDR3 is TGTGCCAGCAGCCCACTAGCGGGAGGGTCGAATGAGCAGTTCTTC.

This clone showed up just once. The chain couples TRBV9 to TRBJ1-6; possibly TRBD1 for D (5 bases). This CDR3 contains 16 residues. Germline lookup yields CDR1 SGDLS and CDR2 YYNGEE. Trimming took off 3 bases at V and 4 bases at J, with 14 bases between the two ends. CDR3 DNA: TGTGCCAGCAGCGCACCCTCCGACAGATATAATTCACCCCTCCACTTT. It codes for CASSAPSDRYNSPLHF.